This T cell receptor (beta chain) derives from a study of cytomegalovirus exposure and HLA in healthy donors. Overall study results and limits: TCR beta sequences numbering 15,000 to 20,000 were associated with HLA alleles at 0.05 false discovery rate in a later analysis.

13 Jbeta primers and 60 Vbeta primers were used for the PCR. Measured with immunoSEQ multiplex PCR; TCRdb has only the in-frame clones, and not every one. Its table records 200,000 or so clones. Remarks on this clone: Its antigen is undetermined.

The V end was cut by 2 bases, the J end by 4 bases, with 9 bases between. This CDR3 comprises 14 residues. The germline CDR1 and CDR2 sequences are SGHTA and FQGTGA. The sequencing input was PBMCs. The J gene is TRBJ2-1, the V gene TRBV7-3; tentative D call: TRBD2 (5 bases). This receptor was taken from a boy younger than 18 in good health and CMV-seronegative. CDR3 sequence (DNA): TGTGCCAGCAGCTTATCTCGGGAATACAATGAGCAGTTCTTC. Protein: CASSLSREYNEQFF.